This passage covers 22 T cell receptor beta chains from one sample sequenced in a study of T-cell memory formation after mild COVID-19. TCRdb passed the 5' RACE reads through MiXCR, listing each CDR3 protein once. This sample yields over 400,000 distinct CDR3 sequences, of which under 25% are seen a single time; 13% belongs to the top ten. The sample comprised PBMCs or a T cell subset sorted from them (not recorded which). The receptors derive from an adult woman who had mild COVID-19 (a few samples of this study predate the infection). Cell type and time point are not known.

This CDR3 reads CASSRRSSYNEQFF. The DNA for the CDR3 is TGTGCCAGCAGTCGCCGAAGCTCCTACAATGAGCAGTTCTTC. The chain carries TRBV7-3 and TRBJ2-1, with no clear D. V lost 6 bases, J lost 0 bases, and 9 bases lay in between. Looked up from germline, CDR1 is SGHTA and CDR2 is FQGTGA. This CDR3 has 14 residues.

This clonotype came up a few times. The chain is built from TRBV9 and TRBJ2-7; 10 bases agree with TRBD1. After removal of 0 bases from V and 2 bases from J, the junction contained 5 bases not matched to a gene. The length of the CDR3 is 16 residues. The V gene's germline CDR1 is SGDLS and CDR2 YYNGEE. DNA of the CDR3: TGTGCCAGCAGCGTAGCTACGGGGACAGGGGCCTACGAGCAGTACTTC. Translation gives CASSVATGTGAYEQYF.

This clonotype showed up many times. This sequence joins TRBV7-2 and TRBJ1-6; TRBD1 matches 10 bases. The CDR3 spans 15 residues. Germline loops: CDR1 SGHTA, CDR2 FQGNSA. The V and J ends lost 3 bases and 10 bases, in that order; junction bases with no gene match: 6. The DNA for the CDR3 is TGTGCCAGCAGCTTCCGACAGGGGGCTGGGTCACCCCTCCACTTT. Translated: CASSFRQGAGSPLHF.

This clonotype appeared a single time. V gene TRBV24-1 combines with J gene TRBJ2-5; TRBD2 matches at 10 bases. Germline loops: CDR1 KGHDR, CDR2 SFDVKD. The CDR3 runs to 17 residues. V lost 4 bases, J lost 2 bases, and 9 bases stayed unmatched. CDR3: CATSDHSSGRGQETQYF. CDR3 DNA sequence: TGTGCCACCAGTGACCATTCAAGCGGGAGGGGACAAGAGACCCAGTACTTC.

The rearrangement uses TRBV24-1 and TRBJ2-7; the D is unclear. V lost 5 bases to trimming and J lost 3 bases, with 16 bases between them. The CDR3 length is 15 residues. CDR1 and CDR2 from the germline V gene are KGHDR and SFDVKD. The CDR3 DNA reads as TGTGCCACCAGTGTCGGTGCTAGGATAGTCTACGAGCAGTACTTC. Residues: CATSVGARIVYEQYF.

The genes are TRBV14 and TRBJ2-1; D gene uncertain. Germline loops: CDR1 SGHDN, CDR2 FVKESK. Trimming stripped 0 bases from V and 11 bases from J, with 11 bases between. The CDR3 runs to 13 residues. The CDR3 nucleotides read TGTGCCAGCAGCCAAGAAAGAGTGGGGAAGCAGTTCTTC. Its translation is CASSQERVGKQFF.

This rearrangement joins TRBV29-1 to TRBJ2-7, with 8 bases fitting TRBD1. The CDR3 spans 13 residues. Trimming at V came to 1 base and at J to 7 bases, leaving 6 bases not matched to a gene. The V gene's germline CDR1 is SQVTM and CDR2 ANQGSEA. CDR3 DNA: TGCAGCGTTGAAGGGCAGGGGGCGTTAGAGCAGTACTTC. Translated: CSVEGQGALEQYF.

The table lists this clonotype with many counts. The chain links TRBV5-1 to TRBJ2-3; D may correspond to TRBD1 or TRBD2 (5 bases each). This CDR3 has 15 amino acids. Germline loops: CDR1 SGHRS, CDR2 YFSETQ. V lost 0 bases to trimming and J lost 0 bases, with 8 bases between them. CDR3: CASSLAGPSTDTQYF. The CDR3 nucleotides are TGCGCCAGCAGCTTGGCGGGACCTAGCACAGATACGCAGTATTTT.

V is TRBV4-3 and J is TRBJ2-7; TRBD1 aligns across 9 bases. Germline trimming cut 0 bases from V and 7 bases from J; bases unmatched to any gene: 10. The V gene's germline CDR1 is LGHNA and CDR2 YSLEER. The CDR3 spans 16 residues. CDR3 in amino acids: CASSQDPKDRGGEQYF. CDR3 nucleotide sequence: TGCGCCAGCAGCCAAGACCCCAAGGACAGGGGAGGGGAGCAGTACTTC.

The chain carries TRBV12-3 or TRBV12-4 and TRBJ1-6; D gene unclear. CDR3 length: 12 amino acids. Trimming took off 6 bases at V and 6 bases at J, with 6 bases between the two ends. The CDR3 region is CASSLSNSPLHF. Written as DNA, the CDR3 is TGTGCCAGCAGCCTATCTAATTCACCCCTCCACTTT.

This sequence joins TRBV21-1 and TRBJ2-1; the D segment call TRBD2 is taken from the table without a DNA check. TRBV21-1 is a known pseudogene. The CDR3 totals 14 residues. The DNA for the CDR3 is TGTGCCAGTTCCACTTCGGCTGCTGAGGGTGAGCAGTTCTTC. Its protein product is CASSTSAAEGEQFF.

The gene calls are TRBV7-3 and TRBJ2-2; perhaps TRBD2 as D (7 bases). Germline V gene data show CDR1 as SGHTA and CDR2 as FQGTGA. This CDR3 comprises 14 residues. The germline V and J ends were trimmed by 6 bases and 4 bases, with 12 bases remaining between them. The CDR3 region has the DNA TGTGCCAGCAGAGGGGGGGGTGGCACCGGGGAGCTGTTTTTT. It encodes CASRGGGGTGELFF. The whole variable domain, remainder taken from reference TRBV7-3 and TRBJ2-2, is GAGVSQTPSNKVTEKGKYVELRCDPISGHTALYWYRQSLGQGPEFLIYFQGTGAADDSGLPNDRFFAVRPEGSVSTLKIQRTERGDSAVYLCASRGGGGTGELFFGEGSRLTVL.

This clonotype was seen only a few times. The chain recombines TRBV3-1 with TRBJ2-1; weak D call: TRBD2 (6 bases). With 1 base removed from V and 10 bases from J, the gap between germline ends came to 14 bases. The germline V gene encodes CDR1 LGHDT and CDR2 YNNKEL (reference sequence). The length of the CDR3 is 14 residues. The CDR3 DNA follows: TGTGCCAGCAGCCAAGGGGTTAGCGGCAAAGAGCAGTTCTTC. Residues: CASSQGVSGKEQFF.

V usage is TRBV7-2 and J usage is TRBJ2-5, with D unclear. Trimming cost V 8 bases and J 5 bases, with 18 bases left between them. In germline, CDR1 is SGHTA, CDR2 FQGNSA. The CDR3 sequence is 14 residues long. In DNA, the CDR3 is TGTGCCAGCTCCCCGGCTCGGTCTTCCGAGACCCAGTACTTC. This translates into CASSPARSSETQYF.

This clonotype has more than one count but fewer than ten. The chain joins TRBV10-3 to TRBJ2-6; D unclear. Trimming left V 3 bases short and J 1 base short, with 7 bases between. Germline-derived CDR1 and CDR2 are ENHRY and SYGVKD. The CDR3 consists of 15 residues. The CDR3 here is CAISDARSGANVLTF. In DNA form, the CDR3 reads TGTGCCATCAGTGACGCGAGATCTGGGGCCAACGTCCTGACTTTC.

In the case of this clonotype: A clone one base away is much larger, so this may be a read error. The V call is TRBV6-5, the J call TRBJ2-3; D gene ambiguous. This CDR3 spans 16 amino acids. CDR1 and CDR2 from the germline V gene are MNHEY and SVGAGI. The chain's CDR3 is CSSSPDTGSITDTQYF. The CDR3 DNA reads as TGTTCCAGCAGTCCCGATACCGGTTCGATCACAGATACGCAGTATTTT.

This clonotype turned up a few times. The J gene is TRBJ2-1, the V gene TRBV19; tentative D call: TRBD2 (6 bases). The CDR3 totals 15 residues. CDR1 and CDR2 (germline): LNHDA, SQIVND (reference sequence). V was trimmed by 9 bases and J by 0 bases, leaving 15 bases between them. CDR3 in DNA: TGTGCCAGCTGGAAAGCGGGTAGCTCCTACAATGAGCAGTTCTTC. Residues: CASWKAGSSYNEQFF.

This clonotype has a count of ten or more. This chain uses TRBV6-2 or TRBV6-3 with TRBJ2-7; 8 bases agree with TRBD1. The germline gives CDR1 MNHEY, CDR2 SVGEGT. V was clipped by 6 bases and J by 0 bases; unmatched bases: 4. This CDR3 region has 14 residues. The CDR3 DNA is TGTGCCAGCAGGACCGGGACAGGCTCCTACGAGCAGTACTTC. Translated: CASRTGTGSYEQYF.

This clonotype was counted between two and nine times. The CDR3 reads CASNEGYNEQFF. In DNA form, the CDR3 reads TGTGCCAGCAACGAGGGGTACAATGAGCAGTTCTTC. This chain uses TRBV7-8 with TRBJ2-1, with D perhaps given as TRBD1 or TRBD2 (5 bases each). V lost 7 bases to trimming and J lost 4 bases, with 8 bases between them. Germline CDR1 reads SGHVS; CDR2 reads FQNEAQ. This CDR3 has 12 residues.

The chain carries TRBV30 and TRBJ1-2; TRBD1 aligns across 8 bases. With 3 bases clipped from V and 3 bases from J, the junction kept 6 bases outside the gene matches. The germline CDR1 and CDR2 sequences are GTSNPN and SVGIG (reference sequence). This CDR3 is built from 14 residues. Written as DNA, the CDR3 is TGTGCCTGGAGCTGGACAGGGTTGCACTATGGCTACACCTTC. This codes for CAWSWTGLHYGYTF. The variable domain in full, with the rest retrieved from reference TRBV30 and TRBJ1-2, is SQTIHQWPATLVQPVGSPLSLECTVEGTSNPNLYWYRQAAGRGLQLLFYSVGIGQISSEVPQNLSASRPQDRQFILSSKKLLLSDSGFYLCAWSWTGLHYGYTFGSGTRLTVV.

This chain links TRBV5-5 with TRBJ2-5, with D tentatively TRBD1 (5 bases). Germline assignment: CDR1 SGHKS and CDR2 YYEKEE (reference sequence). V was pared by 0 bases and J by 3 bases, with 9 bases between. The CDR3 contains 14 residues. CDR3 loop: CASSLADSKETQYF. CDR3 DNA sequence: TGTGCCAGCAGCTTGGCCGACAGTAAAGAGACCCAGTACTTC.

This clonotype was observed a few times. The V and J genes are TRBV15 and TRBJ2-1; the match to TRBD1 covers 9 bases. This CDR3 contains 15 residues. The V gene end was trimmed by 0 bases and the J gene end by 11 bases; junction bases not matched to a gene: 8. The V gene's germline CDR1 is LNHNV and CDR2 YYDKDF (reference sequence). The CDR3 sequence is CATSRDRTGGDKQFF. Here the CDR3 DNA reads TGTGCCACCAGCAGAGATCGTACAGGGGGCGATAAGCAGTTCTTC.